The source of this T cell receptor (beta chain) is a study of blood T cell repertoires in COVID-19. Original processing notes: Amplifying reference gene primers gave estimates of nucleated cell counts. Assay: immunoSEQ multiplex PCR; the TCRdb copy retains only in-frame clones and omits some. The DNA gave D and trimming, while V, J and clone size come from that table. The sample holds fewer than 450,000 clones; about 90% are singletons and the top ten take around 3.3%. Germline CDR1 reads SGDLS; CDR2 reads YYNGEE. V lost 0 bases, J lost 5 bases, and 9 bases lay in between. The length of the CDR3 is 13 residues. This clone was seen a single time.

The chain carries TRBV9 and TRBJ2-7; D gene unclear. The sequenced material came from peripheral blood. The sequence came from a woman between 18 and 29 years old who had recovered from COVID-19. The CDR3 here is CASSVAGRDEQYV. In DNA, the CDR3 is TGTGCCAGCAGCGTAGCTGGCCGGGACGAGCAGTACGTC.